This TCR beta chain derives from a study of CD8+CD57+ T cells in acquired aplastic anemia. Looking at the study overall: Recorded DNA amounts for sorted CD4+ and CD8+ cells had an average of approximately 3 ug. In CD4+ cells, healthy donors produced an average of approximately 10 million reads. Study-wide points: Comparison of patients with controls identified about 27 shared CD8+ CDR3 sequences. Patient and control CD8+ Simpson's diversity was not significantly different.

Genomic DNA served as template for TCR beta VDJ and CDR3 profiling. TCRdb itself ran the reads through MiXCR, one entry per CDR3 protein. The sample has about 210,000 distinct CDR3 sequences; roughly 33% are singletons. This clonotype was seen ten or more times. The antigen remains undetermined. This sequence originates from a human donor in good health, serving as a control. The sample was sorted CD4+, CD8+, or CD8+CD57+ T cells (not recorded which) from PBMCs.

The CDR3, as DNA: TGTGCCAGCTCTTATAATAATGCTGCCGGGGAGCTGTTTTTT. Residues: CASSYNNAAGELFF. The rearrangement uses TRBV2 and TRBJ2-2; D is unresolved. Germline CDR1 reads SNHLY; CDR2 reads FYNNEI. The CDR3 spans 14 residues. V lost 8 bases and J lost 6, with 16 bases in between. Together with reference TRBV2 and TRBJ2-2, the CDR3 gives the full variable domain: EPEVTQTPSHQVTQMGQEVILRCVPISNHLYFYWYRQILGQKVEFLVSFYNNEISEKSEIFDDQFSVERPDGSNFTLKIRSTKLEDSAMYFCASSYNNAAGELFFGEGSRLTVL.